The rows below give T cell receptor beta chains drawn from one sample of a study of CD8 T cells in ankylosing spondylitis. Using its own MiXCR run on the 5' RACE reads, TCRdb lists one record per CDR3 protein. The sample has fewer than 180,000 distinct CDR3 sequences, more than 40% seen once. What was sequenced was synovial fluid, either unsorted or a sorted T cell fraction (not recorded which). The source is a male donor with ankylosing spondylitis. Each CDR3 is given without its conserved first and last residue.

v_call cdr3_aa
TRBV6-1 ASQDFSNTGELF
TRBV5-1 ASSFQGTQYYEQY
TRBV20-1 SAREGRSDGYT
TRBV7-9 ASSLTGYNSPLH
TRBV11-2 ASSPRGWEQY
TRBV29-1 SGARVGTGELF
TRBV20-1 SARVQAAGGWQF
TRBV20-1 SARPIAGETGYEQY
TRBV7-2 ASSFLEGYLNTEAF
TRBV7-8 ASSLVEGLRGGYT
TRBV12-3/TRBV12-4 ASSLRTGLAGGPQETQY
TRBV20-1 SARDGLRGNTEAF
TRBV7-2 ASSSQASGNTIY
TRBV27 ASSLSRLPNTQY
TRBV13 ASSPPHAGGEETQY
TRBV9 ASSPRQVEAF
TRBV7-6 ASSPFPGLAGRSYEQY